The rows below give T cell receptor beta chains drawn from one sample of a study of blood T cell repertoires in COVID-19. TCRdb's table, derived via immunoSEQ multiplex PCR, lists solely in-frame clones and lacks some. The data show about 240,000 clones, 82% seen once. Material for sequencing was peripheral blood. These receptors originate from a woman in her fifties or sixties with active or convalescent COVID-19. The CDR3 runs from the conserved cysteine through the conserved F or W. D genes are given only for firm matches. Expanded clones get a size class; other rows say once, few or many, or leave the size out.

v_call	d_call	j_call	clone_size	cdr3_aa	cdr3_nt
TRBV7-8	TRBD1	TRBJ2-6	NA	CASSPRGQGISGANVLTF	TGTGCCAGCAGTCCCCGGGGACAGGGGATCTCTGGGGCCAACGTCCTGACTTTC
TRBV7-8	NA	TRBJ1-6	NA	CASSSSTRGYNSPLHF	TGTGCCAGCAGCTCCTCGACGCGGGGCTATAATTCACCCCTCCACTTT
TRBV19	TRBD2	TRBJ2-1	NA	CASSIVSSGLYNEQFF	TGTGCCAGTAGTATCGTCTCTAGCGGACTGTACAATGAGCAGTTCTTC
TRBV2	TRBD1	TRBJ2-7	few	CASGQGDNYEQYF	TGTGCCAGCGGACAGGGCGATAACTACGAGCAGTACTTC
TRBV5-1	NA	TRBJ1-2	NA	CASSSGTVTYGYTF	TGCGCCAGCAGCTCGGGAACCGTCACCTATGGCTACACCTTC
TRBV30	NA	TRBJ1-6	few	CAWSAHRVTNSPLHF	TGTGCCTGGAGTGCCCACAGGGTGACTAATTCACCCCTCCACTTT
TRBV19	NA	TRBJ1-5	NA	CASSPGGNQPQHF	TGTGCCAGTAGTCCCGGGGGCAATCAGCCCCAGCATTTT
TRBV12-3/TRBV12-4	TRBD1	TRBJ2-2	NA	CANSYRGTGELFF	TGTGCCAACAGTTACAGGGGAACCGGGGAGCTGTTTTTT
TRBV4-1	NA	TRBJ1-2	NA	CASSQEGQQGYGLDGYTF	TGCGCCAGCAGCCAAGAAGGACAACAGGGATATGGGTTGGATGGCTACACCTTC
TRBV5-1	TRBD2	TRBJ2-1	NA	CASSFASGGSYNEQFF	TGCGCCAGCAGCTTTGCTAGCGGGGGCTCCTACAATGAGCAGTTCTTC
TRBV6-5	TRBD1	TRBJ1-2	NA	CASSPTGVYGYTF	TGTGCCAGCAGCCCCACAGGGGTCTATGGCTACACCTTC
TRBV6-2/TRBV6-3	NA	TRBJ1-5	NA	CASSSREQPQHF	TGTGCCAGCAGTTCCAGGGAACAGCCCCAGCATTTT
TRBV27	NA	TRBJ2-5	NA	CASAFGGGETQYF	TGTGCCAGCGCCTTTGGAGGCGGGGAGACCCAGTACTTC
TRBV19	NA	TRBJ1-1	NA	CASRTQEGEAFF	TGTGCCAGTAGAACACAGGAAGGGGAAGCTTTCTTT
TRBV13	NA	TRBJ1-2	NA	CASSLLNGGVRGYTF	TGTGCCAGCAGCTTACTTAACGGTGGGGTTCGGGGTTACACCTTC
TRBV10-3	TRBD1	TRBJ2-5	NA	CAIRTGQGTRETQYF	TGTGCCATCAGAACAGGACAGGGCACGAGGGAGACCCAGTACTTC
TRBV18	TRBD1	TRBJ2-7	NA	CASSPSRGPYEQYF	TGTGCCAGCTCCCCAAGCAGGGGGCCCTACGAGCAGTACTTC
TRBV2	NA	TRBJ2-5	NA	CASTRGLQETQYF	TGTGCCAGCACAAGGGGACTCCAAGAGACCCAGTACTTC
TRBV28	NA	TRBJ1-2	NA	CASSLPVGEGYGYTF	TGTGCCAGCAGTTTACCCGTGGGGGAGGGCTATGGCTACACCTTC
TRBV5-4	NA	TRBJ2-2	NA	CASSSWTRRVTGELFF	TGTGCCAGCAGTTCCTGGACTCGCCGAGTCACCGGGGAGCTGTTTTTT
TRBV10-3	TRBD1	TRBJ1-5	NA	CAISEGGTDLLPQHF	TGTGCCATCAGTGAAGGGGGCACCGACTTATTGCCCCAGCATTTT
TRBV7-3	NA	TRBJ2-5	NA	CASSLRGRAGGGETQYF	TGTGCCAGCAGCTTAAGGGGTCGGGCCGGGGGAGGAGAGACCCAGTACTTC
TRBV11-2	NA	TRBJ1-5	NA	CASSLVPGNQPQHF	TGTGCCAGCAGCTTAGTCCCCGGCAATCAGCCCCAGCATTTT
TRBV18	NA	TRBJ1-4	NA	CASSSARATNEKLFF	TGTGCCAGCTCTAGTGCACGAGCAACTAATGAAAAACTGTTTTTT
TRBV2	NA	TRBJ1-4	NA	CASSLRTATNEKLFF	TGTGCCAGCAGCCTCCGGACAGCAACTAATGAAAAACTGTTTTTT
TRBV6-5	NA	TRBJ2-5	few	CASSYSGAKTQYF	TGTGCCAGCAGTTACTCGGGGGCGAAGACCCAGTACTTC
TRBV19	NA	TRBJ2-2	NA	CASAEPNTGELFF	TGTGCCAGTGCCGAGCCGAACACCGGGGAGCTGTTTTTT
TRBV7-9	NA	TRBJ1-2	many	CASSAEIDYGYTF	TGTGCCAGCAGCGCGGAGATAGACTATGGCTACACCTTC
TRBV7-2	NA	TRBJ1-5	NA	CASSMQGLSNQPQHF	TGTGCCAGCAGCATGCAGGGGTTGAGCAATCAGCCCCAGCATTTT
TRBV24-1	TRBD1	TRBJ2-7	NA	CATSVGQGAQEQYF	TGTGCCACCAGTGTCGGACAGGGGGCGCAAGAGCAGTACTTC
TRBV10-3	TRBD1	TRBJ1-1	NA	CAISESLGQGRAGTEAFF	TGTGCCATCAGTGAGTCTTTAGGACAGGGGAGGGCCGGGACTGAAGCTTTCTTT
TRBV4-3	TRBD2	TRBJ2-5	few	CASSQALAGETQYF	TGCGCCAGCAGCCAAGCTCTAGCGGGGGAGACCCAGTACTTC
TRBV27	TRBD1	TRBJ2-7	NA	CASRTGTVSSEQYF	TGTGCCAGCAGGACAGGGACCGTTTCCTCCGAGCAGTACTTC
TRBV6-5	NA	TRBJ2-3	NA	CATLSGVTDTQYF	TGTGCCACCCTTAGCGGAGTCACAGATACGCAGTATTTT
TRBV7-9	NA	TRBJ2-7	NA	CASSLGGGQYF	TGTGCCAGCAGCTTAGGGGGCGGGCAGTACTTC
TRBV6-5	NA	TRBJ2-7	few	CASSQGPTGYEQYF	TGTGCCAGCAGTCAGGGTCCCACAGGGTACGAGCAGTACTTC
TRBV5-6	NA	TRBJ1-1	NA	CASSLIDSFNTEAFF	TGTGCCAGCAGCCTAATCGACAGTTTTAACACTGAAGCTTTCTTT
TRBV7-9	NA	TRBJ1-2	NA	CASSLFQGANYGYTF	TGTGCCAGCAGCTTATTTCAAGGGGCTAACTATGGCTACACCTTC
TRBV4-1	TRBD1	TRBJ2-1	NA	CASSQYNRGNEQFF	TGCGCCAGCAGCCAGTACAACAGGGGAAATGAGCAGTTCTTC
TRBV28	TRBD2	TRBJ2-7	NA	CASSLGGTHEQYF	TGTGCCAGCAGTTTGGGAGGGACCCACGAGCAGTACTTC
TRBV7-8	TRBD1	TRBJ1-2	NA	CASSYRTGPYGYTF	TGTGCCAGCAGCTATCGGACAGGCCCCTATGGCTACACCTTC
TRBV2	NA	TRBJ2-1	NA	CASGEWGRGALDEQFF	TGTGCCAGCGGGGAATGGGGTCGGGGGGCCTTGGATGAGCAGTTCTTC
TRBV6-5	TRBD1	TRBJ1-4	NA	CASSTDRGANEKLFF	TGTGCCAGCAGTACCGACAGGGGTGCTAATGAAAAACTGTTTTTT
TRBV2	NA	TRBJ1-6	NA	CASKGQGGLDNSPLHF	TGTGCCAGCAAGGGCCAGGGTGGTTTGGATAATTCACCCCTCCACTTT
TRBV7-3	NA	TRBJ2-3	NA	CASSHTGNMDTQYF	TGTGCCAGCAGCCATACAGGGAATATGGATACGCAGTATTTT
TRBV19	NA	TRBJ1-2	NA	CASSVSYRSTYGYTF	TGTGCCAGTAGTGTGTCTTACAGGAGTACCTATGGCTACACCTTC